These T cell receptor beta chains were read from a single sample in a study of neurological immune-mediated disorders. TCRdb independently ran MiXCR on the 5' RACE reads; one entry per CDR3 protein. Found here are about 55,000 distinct CDR3 sequences, around 4% of them singletons; the top ten hold approximately 1.6%. Sequencing input: PBMCs. Source of these receptors: a man aged 30 to 39 with multiple sclerosis. Each CDR3 is given with its conserved first and last residue. The order of the fields is D gene, clone size, V gene, CDR3 length, J gene, CDR3 DNA, CDR3 protein. D genes are given only for firm matches. Rows give clone size only sometimes, using once, few, many, or a class for an expanded clone.

d_gene: TRBD2; abundance: once; v_gene: TRBV20-1; len: 15; j_gene: TRBJ2-5; CDR3nt: TGCAGTGCTAGAATGGGACTAGTGGTGCAAGAGACCCAGTACTTC; CDR3aa: CSARMGLVVQETQYF
d_gene: .; abundance: many; v_gene: TRBV20-1; len: 15; j_gene: TRBJ2-1; CDR3nt: TGCAGTGCGGAGGATGTTGTAGGCTCCTACAATGAGCAGTTCTTC; CDR3aa: CSAEDVVGSYNEQFF
d_gene: .; abundance: many; v_gene: TRBV12-3/TRBV12-4; len: 12; j_gene: TRBJ2-2; CDR3nt: TGTGCCAGCAGTTTACCCCCCGGGGAGCTGTTTTTT; CDR3aa: CASSLPPGELFF
d_gene: TRBD1; abundance: many; v_gene: TRBV5-1; len: 14; j_gene: TRBJ2-1; CDR3nt: TGCGCCAGTAACCGGGACAGGCCGAACAATGAGCAGTTCTTC; CDR3aa: CASNRDRPNNEQFF
d_gene: .; abundance: many; v_gene: TRBV12-3/TRBV12-4; len: 12; j_gene: TRBJ2-5; CDR3nt: TGTGCCAGCAGTTTAGGGTCGCGGGCTCAGTACTTC; CDR3aa: CASSLGSRAQYF
d_gene: TRBD1; abundance: .; v_gene: TRBV5-1; len: 14; j_gene: TRBJ1-1; CDR3nt: TGCGCCAGCAGCCCAGTGACAGGGAGCACTGAAGCTTTCTTT; CDR3aa: CASSPVTGSTEAFF
d_gene: .; abundance: few; v_gene: TRBV12-3/TRBV12-4; len: 15; j_gene: TRBJ1-4; CDR3nt: TGTGCCAGCAGTTTATCCGGGACGGGGGAGGAAAAACTGTTTTTT; CDR3aa: CASSLSGTGEEKLFF
d_gene: TRBD1; abundance: large; v_gene: TRBV7-9; len: 15; j_gene: TRBJ2-7; CDR3nt: TGTGCCAGCAGCCCGGGGACAGGGGGCTCGGGCGAGCAGTACTTC; CDR3aa: CASSPGTGGSGEQYF
d_gene: .; abundance: many; v_gene: TRBV7-6; len: 15; j_gene: TRBJ2-7; CDR3nt: TGTGCCAGCAGCTCCCTACCCCCCGACCGCTACGAGCAGTACTTC; CDR3aa: CASSSLPPDRYEQYF
d_gene: .; abundance: many; v_gene: TRBV5-1; len: 19; j_gene: TRBJ2-2; CDR3nt: TGCGCCAGCAGCCGCGGTCGGGGACTCGGGACTCCCTATACCGGGGAGCTGTTTTTT; CDR3aa: CASSRGRGLGTPYTGELFF
d_gene: .; abundance: many; v_gene: TRBV5-1; len: 15; j_gene: TRBJ2-2; CDR3nt: TGCGCCAGCAGCTTGGGAGGGGCGAACACCGGGGAGCTGTTTTTT; CDR3aa: CASSLGGANTGELFF